This TCR beta chain comes out of a study of cytomegalovirus exposure and HLA in healthy donors. The study's findings and limits: The authors later linked a missense DCLRE1C variant to TCR beta V- and J-gene trimming. Published work reported that the classifier diagnosed cytomegalovirus status with high specificity and sensitivity. Sequencing had likely introduced a cluster of highly shared sequence variants as an artifact.

The PCR had 60 Vbeta and 13 Jbeta primers. In the authors' workflow: Around 12 million of 75 million to 85 million unique TCR beta chains were shared, per a later count. The table came from immunoSEQ multiplex PCR; TCRdb's copy has only in-frame clones and leaves some out. V and J calls and clone size are as listed in that table; D and trimming were resolved from the DNA. The sample shows approximately 190,000 clones, roughly 81% of them seen only once. This clone was seen a handful of times. Its antigen is not identified. CDR3 length equals 15 residues. Germline V CDR1 and CDR2: MDHEN, SYDVKM. V gave up 7 bases and J gave up 6 bases, with 21 bases separating them.

The sequencing input was PBMCs. The receptor comes from a woman aged 30 to 39 in good health and CMV-seropositive. This chain connects TRBV28 to TRBJ1-2, with D perhaps TRBD1 (6 bases). CDR3 residues: CASTPGERGAHGYTF. CDR3 coding DNA: TGTGCCAGCACTCCAGGAGAGCGGGGGGCGCATGGCTACACCTTC.